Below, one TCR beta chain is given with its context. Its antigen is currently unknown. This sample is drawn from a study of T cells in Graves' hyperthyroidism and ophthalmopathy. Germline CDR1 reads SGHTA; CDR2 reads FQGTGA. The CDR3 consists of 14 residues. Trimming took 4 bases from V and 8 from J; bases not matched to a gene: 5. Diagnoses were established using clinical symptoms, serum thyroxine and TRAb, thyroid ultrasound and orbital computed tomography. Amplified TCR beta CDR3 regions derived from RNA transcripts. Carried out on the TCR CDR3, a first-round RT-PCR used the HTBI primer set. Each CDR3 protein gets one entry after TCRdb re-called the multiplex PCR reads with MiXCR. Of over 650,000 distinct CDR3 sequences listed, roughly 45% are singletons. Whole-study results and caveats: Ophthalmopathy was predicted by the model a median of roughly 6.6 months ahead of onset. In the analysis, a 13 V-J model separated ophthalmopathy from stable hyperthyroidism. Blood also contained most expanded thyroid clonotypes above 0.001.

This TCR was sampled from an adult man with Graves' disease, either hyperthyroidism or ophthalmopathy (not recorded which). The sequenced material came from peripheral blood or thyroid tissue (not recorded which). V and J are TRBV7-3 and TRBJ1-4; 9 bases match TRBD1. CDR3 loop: CASSSQGAKEKLFF. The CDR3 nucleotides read TGTGCCAGCAGCTCACAGGGGGCGAAGGAAAAACTGTTTTTT.